This T cell receptor (beta chain) was sequenced during a study of identical twins (dated by TCRdb to 2016 to 2017). Study-level background: To test whether fetal clonotypes persist, the study used deep sequencing on TCR alpha and beta repertoires from monozygotic twins, unrelated adults of various ages, and cord blood. Replicate twin experiments were performed at different times using different library preparation protocols to rule out contamination. Study-wide findings and limitations: Compared with coincidental sharing between unrelated individuals, an excess of low generation-probability sequences was observed among out-of-frame TCR alpha sequences shared between twins. Excess twin sharing in beta out-of-frame sequences was weaker because fewer shared sequences lowered the signal-to-noise ratio. Conclusions relied on cross-sectional statistical analysis, since the same donors could not be followed over many years. Zero-insertion analyses could be partly confounded by invariant T cells such as MAIT and iNKT, although diverse VJ usage argued against such confounding for most clonotypes. Fewer insertions were carried by abundant cord blood beta clonotypes, a similar but weaker trend appeared in young adult naive repertoires, and no such trend appeared in memory repertoires. Out-of-frame TCR alpha sharing in monozygotic twins was systematically underestimated by recombination models, whereas sharing between unrelated individuals was in agreement with the recombination models.

Every donor was a healthy Caucasian. Three pairs of female monozygotic twins, all aged roughly 18 to 29 years, made up the twin cohort. RNA for TCR libraries was isolated from peripheral blood mononuclear cells. Receptors were amplified or captured by 5' RACE. The instrument was an Illumina HiSeq 2000. A universal primer binding site was introduced by template switching, and a unique molecular identifier was present in the final cDNA, enabling accurate counting of TCR cDNA molecules. First-strand cDNA for TCR alpha and beta chains was synthesized from specific primers in the conserved constant-segment region. To control for contamination, every cDNA library carried two barcodes: a SMART-Mk sample barcode plus Illumina barcodes. TruSeq adapter sequences and Illumina sample barcodes were added in two successive PCR steps. Sequencing of the TCR alpha and beta cDNA libraries was done on the Illumina HiSeq platform using custom primers. The original pipeline was this. Raw reads were processed with MiGEC to extract unique molecular identifiers, and MiXCR was used to determine CDR3 positions. For each individual, recombination models were inferred using an EM algorithm with the repgenHMM and IGoR tools. Shared clonotype analysis was performed with the tcR package in R, normalizing sharing by the product of cloneset sizes. To study raw recombination without the effects of thymic and clonal selection, out-of-frame nonproductive sequences were analyzed. Through fastp at Q25 and MiXCR, TCRdb rebuilt clones from the public reads, retaining in-frame beta chains. Entries are consolidated by CDR3 protein sequence, retaining the most common genes and DNA. The V and J calls and clone size are TCRdb's, not the authors'. This sample holds hundreds of thousands of distinct CDR3 sequences; approximately 9% were observed only once. Together, the top ten hold around 0.98% of the sample.

The CDR1 and CDR2 encoded by the germline V gene are KGHDR and SFDVKD. V loses 6 bases at its end and J loses 5 bases; junction bases beyond the gene matches: 15. The CDR3 holds 17 amino acids from the cysteine to the phenylalanine. Kept here is only the CDR3 DNA, which spans 51 bases and is read in frame from base 1. This clonotype was detected only a few times. The clone's antigen remains unknown. No base quality information exists; no much larger clone differs at one position. These data are also associated with another study on yellow fever vaccine responses in identical twins. That second report states: According to the authors, in identical twins the way T cells responded to vaccination appeared partly convergent and partly personalized. In identical twins, the study followed T cell clones that responded to the vaccine with precision.

Sequencing was done on a sample of PBMCs. This chain joins TRBV24-1 to TRBJ2-5, and 9 junction bases match TRBD2. This clonotype was obtained from a woman under 30 in good health. The CDR3 amino acid sequence is: CATSFGSGGQYSETQYF. The DNA reads as follows: TGTGCCACCAGTTTTGGTAGCGGGGGACAATACTCTGAGACCCAGTACTTC.